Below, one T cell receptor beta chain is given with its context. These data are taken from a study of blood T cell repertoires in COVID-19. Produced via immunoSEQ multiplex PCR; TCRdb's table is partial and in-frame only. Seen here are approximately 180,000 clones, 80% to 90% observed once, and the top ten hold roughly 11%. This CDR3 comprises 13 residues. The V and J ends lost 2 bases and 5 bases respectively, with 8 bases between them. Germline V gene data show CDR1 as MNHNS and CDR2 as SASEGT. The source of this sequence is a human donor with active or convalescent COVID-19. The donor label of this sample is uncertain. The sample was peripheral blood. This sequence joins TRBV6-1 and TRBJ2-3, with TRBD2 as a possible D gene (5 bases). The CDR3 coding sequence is TGTGCCAGCAGTGAACTAGCTCAAGATACGCAGTATTTT. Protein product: CASSELAQDTQYF.